Listed below are T cell receptor beta chains from one sample, sequenced in a study of blood T cell repertoires in COVID-19. TCRdb's table, derived via immunoSEQ multiplex PCR, lists solely in-frame clones and lacks some. The sample shows fewer than 75,000 clones, more than 70% of them seen only once. The specimen sequenced was peripheral blood. The receptors stem from an older woman with acute or convalescent COVID-19. Both conserved end residues are part of each CDR3. A D gene is named only where the DNA matches it firmly. Rows give clone size only sometimes, using once, few, many, or a class for an expanded clone.

d_call: .
clone_size: .
v_call: TRBV29-1
j_call: TRBJ2-2
cdr3_aa: CSVESYHNTGELFF
cdr3_nt: TGCAGCGTTGAAAGCTACCATAACACCGGGGAGCTGTTTTTT

d_call: TRBD2
clone_size: .
v_call: TRBV6-2/TRBV6-3
j_call: TRBJ2-5
cdr3_aa: CASSYSTTSGGDQETQYF
cdr3_nt: TGTGCCAGCAGTTACTCGACGACTAGCGGGGGGGACCAAGAGACCCAGTACTTC

d_call: .
clone_size: .
v_call: TRBV11-2
j_call: TRBJ2-1
cdr3_aa: CASTPRVRIIDDEQFF
cdr3_nt: TGTGCCAGCACCCCTAGAGTACGGATCATCGACGATGAGCAGTTCTTC

d_call: TRBD1
clone_size: .
v_call: TRBV4-1
j_call: TRBJ1-5
cdr3_aa: CASSMTGGGQPQHF
cdr3_nt: TGCGCCAGCAGTATGACAGGGGGCGGTCAGCCCCAGCATTTT

d_call: TRBD1
clone_size: .
v_call: TRBV3-1/TRBV3-2
j_call: TRBJ2-2
cdr3_aa: CASSQGQGRELFF
cdr3_nt: TGTGCCAGCAGCCAAGGACAGGGAAGGGAGCTGTTTTTT

d_call: TRBD1
clone_size: .
v_call: TRBV7-2
j_call: TRBJ2-2
cdr3_aa: CASSPRDSFTGELFF
cdr3_nt: TGTGCCAGCAGCCCCCGGGACAGTTTTACCGGGGAGCTGTTTTTT

d_call: .
clone_size: .
v_call: TRBV4-1
j_call: TRBJ1-6
cdr3_aa: CASSPGRGNSPLHF
cdr3_nt: TGCGCCAGCAGCCCCGGACGGGGAAATTCACCCCTCCACTTT

d_call: TRBD1
clone_size: .
v_call: TRBV10-3
j_call: TRBJ2-2
cdr3_aa: CAISGTGADTGELFF
cdr3_nt: TGTGCCATCAGTGGGACAGGGGCTGACACCGGGGAGCTGTTTTTT

d_call: TRBD1
clone_size: .
v_call: TRBV6-5
j_call: TRBJ1-2
cdr3_aa: CASSSIQGFEGYTF
cdr3_nt: TGTGCCAGCAGTTCGATACAGGGGTTCGAAGGCTACACCTTC

d_call: TRBD1
clone_size: few
v_call: TRBV6-5
j_call: TRBJ2-2
cdr3_aa: CASSHRQGPTGELFF
cdr3_nt: TGTGCCAGCAGCCATAGACAGGGACCCACCGGGGAGCTGTTTTTT

d_call: .
clone_size: .
v_call: TRBV9
j_call: TRBJ2-5
cdr3_aa: CASSVDGTPRTQYF
cdr3_nt: TGTGCCAGCAGCGTAGACGGGACTCCTCGGACCCAGTACTTC

d_call: TRBD2
clone_size: .
v_call: TRBV5-4
j_call: TRBJ2-6
cdr3_aa: CASSPGGQSRSGANVLTF
cdr3_nt: TGTGCCAGCAGCCCGGGGGGGCAATCTCGCTCTGGGGCCAACGTCCTGACTTTC

d_call: .
clone_size: few
v_call: TRBV2
j_call: TRBJ1-5
cdr3_aa: CASSEAFTGDQPQHF
cdr3_nt: TGTGCCAGCAGTGAAGCCTTTACCGGGGATCAGCCCCAGCATTTT

d_call: .
clone_size: .
v_call: TRBV28
j_call: TRBJ1-1
cdr3_aa: CASSFSPQGYEAFF
cdr3_nt: TGTGCCAGCAGTTTTTCGCCCCAGGGGTACGAAGCTTTCTTT

d_call: TRBD1
clone_size: few
v_call: TRBV9
j_call: TRBJ1-3
cdr3_aa: CASSVEGQGHSGNTIYF
cdr3_nt: TGTGCCAGCAGCGTAGAGGGACAGGGACACTCTGGAAACACCATATATTTT

d_call: TRBD1
clone_size: .
v_call: TRBV6-6
j_call: TRBJ1-5
cdr3_aa: CASSYGTGFNQPQHF
cdr3_nt: TGTGCCAGCAGTTACGGGACAGGGTTCAATCAGCCCCAGCATTTT

d_call: TRBD1
clone_size: .
v_call: TRBV6-2/TRBV6-3
j_call: TRBJ1-6
cdr3_aa: CASSWTGGSYNSPLHF
cdr3_nt: TGTGCCAGCAGTTGGACAGGAGGATCCTATAATTCACCCCTCCACTTT

d_call: .
clone_size: .
v_call: TRBV21-1
j_call: TRBJ2-7
cdr3_aa: CASSGRPSYEQYF
cdr3_nt: TGTGCCAGCAGCGGCAGGCCGTCCTACGAGCAGTACTTC

d_call: .
clone_size: .
v_call: TRBV6-5
j_call: TRBJ2-7
cdr3_aa: CASSYSLRVEQYF
cdr3_nt: TGTGCCAGCAGTTACTCCCTCAGGGTCGAGCAGTACTTC

d_call: TRBD1
clone_size: .
v_call: TRBV5-6
j_call: TRBJ1-2
cdr3_aa: CASSSNRGSLMSYTF
cdr3_nt: TGTGCCAGCAGCTCCAACAGGGGGAGCCTTATGAGCTACACCTTC

d_call: .
clone_size: .
v_call: TRBV10-2
j_call: TRBJ1-1
cdr3_aa: CATWSEEGKKAFF
cdr3_nt: TGCGCCACGTGGAGCGAGGAGGGGAAAAAAGCTTTCTTT

d_call: TRBD1
clone_size: .
v_call: TRBV25-1
j_call: TRBJ1-1
cdr3_aa: CASSDDRGGNTEAFF
cdr3_nt: TGTGCCAGCAGTGATGACAGGGGGGGGAACACTGAAGCTTTCTTT

d_call: .
clone_size: .
v_call: TRBV5-6
j_call: TRBJ2-7
cdr3_aa: CASRWQGIYEQYF
cdr3_nt: TGTGCCAGCAGGTGGCAGGGGATCTACGAGCAGTACTTC

d_call: .
clone_size: once
v_call: TRBV19
j_call: TRBJ2-5
cdr3_aa: CASSIQVTETQYF
cdr3_nt: TGTGCCAGTAGTATACAGGTTACGGAGACCCAGTACTTC

d_call: TRBD1
clone_size: few
v_call: TRBV10-1
j_call: TRBJ2-2
cdr3_aa: CASSAGTAAGELFF
cdr3_nt: TGCGCCAGCAGTGCCGGGACAGCGGCCGGGGAGCTGTTTTTT